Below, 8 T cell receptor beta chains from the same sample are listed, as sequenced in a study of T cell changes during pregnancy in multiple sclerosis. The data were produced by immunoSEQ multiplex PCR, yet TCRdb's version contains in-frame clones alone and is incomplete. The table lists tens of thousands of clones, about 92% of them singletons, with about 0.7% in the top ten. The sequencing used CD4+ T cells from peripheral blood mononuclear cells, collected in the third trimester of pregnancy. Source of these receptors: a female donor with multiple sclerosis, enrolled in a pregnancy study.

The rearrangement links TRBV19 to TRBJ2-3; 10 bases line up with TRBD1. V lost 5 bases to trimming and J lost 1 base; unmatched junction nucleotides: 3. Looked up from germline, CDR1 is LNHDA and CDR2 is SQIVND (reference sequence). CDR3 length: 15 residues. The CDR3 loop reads CASSLTGGGTDTQYF. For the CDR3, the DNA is TGTGCCAGTAGTTTGACAGGGGGCGGCACAGATACGCAGTATTTT.

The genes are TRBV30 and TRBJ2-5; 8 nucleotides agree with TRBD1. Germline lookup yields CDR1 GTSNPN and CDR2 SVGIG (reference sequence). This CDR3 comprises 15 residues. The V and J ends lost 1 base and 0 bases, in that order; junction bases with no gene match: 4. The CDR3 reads CAWSEDRAYQETQYF. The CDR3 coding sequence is TGTGCCTGGAGTGAGGACAGGGCCTACCAAGAGACCCAGTACTTC.

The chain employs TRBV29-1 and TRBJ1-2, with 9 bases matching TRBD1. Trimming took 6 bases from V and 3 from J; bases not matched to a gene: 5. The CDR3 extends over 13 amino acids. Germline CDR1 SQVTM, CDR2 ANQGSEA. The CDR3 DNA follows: TGCAGCGTCCCGGACAGGGGATACTATGGCTACACCTTC. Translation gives CSVPDRGYYGYTF.

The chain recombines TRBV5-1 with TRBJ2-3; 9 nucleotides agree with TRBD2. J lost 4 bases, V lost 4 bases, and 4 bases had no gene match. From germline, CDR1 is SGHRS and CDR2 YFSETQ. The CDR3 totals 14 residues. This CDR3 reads CASSPAGGADTQYF. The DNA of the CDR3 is TGCGCCAGCAGCCCAGCGGGAGGAGCAGATACGCAGTATTTT.

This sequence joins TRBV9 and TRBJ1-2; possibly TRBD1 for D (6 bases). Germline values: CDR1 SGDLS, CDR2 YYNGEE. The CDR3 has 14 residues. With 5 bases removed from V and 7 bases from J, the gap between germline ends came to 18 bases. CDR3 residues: CASRGAGQLGGYTF. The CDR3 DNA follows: TGTGCCAGCAGGGGGGCAGGACAGCTTGGTGGCTACACCTTC.

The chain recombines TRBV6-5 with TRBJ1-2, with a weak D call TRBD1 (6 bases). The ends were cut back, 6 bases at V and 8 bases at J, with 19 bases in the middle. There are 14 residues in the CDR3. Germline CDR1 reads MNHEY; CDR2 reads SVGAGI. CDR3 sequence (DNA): TGTGCCAGCAGCTACCTCGGGGGGGCGAGGGGCTACACCTTC. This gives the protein CASSYLGGARGYTF.

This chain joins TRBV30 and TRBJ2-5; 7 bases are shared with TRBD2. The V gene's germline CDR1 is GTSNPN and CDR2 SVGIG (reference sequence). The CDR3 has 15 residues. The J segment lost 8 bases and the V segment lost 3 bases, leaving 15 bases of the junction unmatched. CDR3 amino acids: CAWRRHGSRGETQYF. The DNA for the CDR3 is TGTGCCTGGAGGAGACATGGGAGCCGGGGGGAAACCCAGTACTTC.

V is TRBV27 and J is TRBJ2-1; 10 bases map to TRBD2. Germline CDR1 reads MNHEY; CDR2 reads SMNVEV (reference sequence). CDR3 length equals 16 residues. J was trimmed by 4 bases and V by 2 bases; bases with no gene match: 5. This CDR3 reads CASSLLLAGLYNEQFF. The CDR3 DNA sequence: TGTGCCAGCAGTTTACTACTAGCGGGACTATACAATGAGCAGTTCTTC.